The following is a T cell receptor beta chain sequence with its context. Assay used: immunoSEQ multiplex PCR; TCRdb lists only in-frame clones, some missing. The sample consists of roughly 280,000 clones, about 87% of them appearing once. This sample is part of a study of blood T cell repertoires in COVID-19. In germline, CDR1 is KGHSH, CDR2 LQKENI. CDR3 length: 14 residues. Trimming at V came to 2 bases and at J to 8 bases, leaving 4 bases not matched to a gene. This rearrangement joins TRBV18 to TRBJ1-5, with 9 bases aligning to TRBD1. The specimen sequenced was PBMCs or T cells enriched from blood (not recorded which). The TCR was taken from a woman in her thirties with acute COVID-19. DNA of the CDR3: TGTGCCAGCTCACCAGACAGGGGGAGGGAGCCCCAGCATTTT. Translation: CASSPDRGREPQHF.